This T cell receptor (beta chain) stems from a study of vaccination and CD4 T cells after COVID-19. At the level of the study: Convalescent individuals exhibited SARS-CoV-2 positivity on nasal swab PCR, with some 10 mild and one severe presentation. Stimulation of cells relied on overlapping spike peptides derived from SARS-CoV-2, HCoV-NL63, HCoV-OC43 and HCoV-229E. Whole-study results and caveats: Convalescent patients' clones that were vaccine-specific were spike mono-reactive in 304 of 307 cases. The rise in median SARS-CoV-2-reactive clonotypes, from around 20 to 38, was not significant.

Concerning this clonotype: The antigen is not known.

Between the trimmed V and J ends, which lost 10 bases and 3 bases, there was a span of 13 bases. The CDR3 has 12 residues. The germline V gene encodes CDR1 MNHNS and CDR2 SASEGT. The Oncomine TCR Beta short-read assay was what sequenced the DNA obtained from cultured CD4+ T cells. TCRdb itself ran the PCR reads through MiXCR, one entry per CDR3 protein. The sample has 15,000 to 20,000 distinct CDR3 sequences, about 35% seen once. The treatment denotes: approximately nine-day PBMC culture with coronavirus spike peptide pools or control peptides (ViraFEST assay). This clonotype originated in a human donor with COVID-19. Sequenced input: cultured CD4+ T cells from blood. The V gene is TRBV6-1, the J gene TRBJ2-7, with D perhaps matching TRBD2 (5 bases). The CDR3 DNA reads TGTGCCACCCGACGGGATAGCTACGAGCAGTACTTC. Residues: CATRRDSYEQYF.